One sample yielded the 10 T cell receptor beta chains listed below, sequenced in a study of blood T cells in healthy people across ages. The second PCR ran about 7 to 12 cycles with a sample-barcoded 5' primer and J-beta primers. TCRdb reprocessed the 5' RACE reads via MiXCR and lists one record per CDR3 protein. Of just over 1 million distinct CDR3 sequences listed, under 45% were seen once; the top ten hold approximately 17%. The sequencing input was blood. The receptors originated from a woman between 55 and 75 years old in good health.

V gene TRBV20-1 combines with J gene TRBJ2-3; TRBD1 matches at 8 bases. The CDR3 spans 16 residues. V lost 0 bases, J lost 7 bases, and 12 bases stayed unmatched. Germline CDR1 reads DFQATT; CDR2 reads SNEGSKA (reference sequence). The CDR3 DNA follows: TGCAGTGCTAGAGATTCTGACAGGGGATCTCAGTATACGCAGTATTTT. Translating it yields CSARDSDRGSQYTQYF.

The rearrangement uses TRBV4-1 and TRBJ2-3; 8 positions match TRBD2. Germline trimming cut 0 bases from V and 2 bases from J; bases unmatched to any gene: 7. Germline CDR1 reads MGHRA; CDR2 reads YSYEKL. This CDR3 comprises 17 residues. Here the CDR3 DNA reads TGCGCCAGCAGCCAAGATGGAGTAGCGGGAACCACAGATACGCAGTATTTT. Protein product: CASSQDGVAGTTDTQYF.

For this clonotype: One end of the junction fails to match germline, which may point to a read error. V and J are TRBV6-6 and TRBJ1-6, with 12 positions matching TRBD1. This CDR3 spans 17 amino acids. CDR1 is MNHNY and CDR2 is SVGAGI in the germline V gene (reference sequence). CDR3 DNA: TGTGCCAGCAGTTACTCGATGGGACAGGGGGCCAATTCACTCCTCCACTTT. It codes for CASSYSMGQGANSLLHF.

The genes are TRBV20-1 and TRBJ2-4, with a possible D match to TRBD1 (6 bases). Germline CDR1 is DFQATT and CDR2 is SNEGSKA (reference sequence). The CDR3 extends over 16 amino acids. Between the trimmed V and J ends, which lost 0 bases and 0 bases, there was a span of 12 bases. The CDR3 protein is CSARDPQGLAKNIQYF. DNA of the CDR3: TGCAGTGCTAGAGATCCACAGGGCCTAGCCAAAAACATTCAGTACTTC.

The chain recombines TRBV14 with TRBJ2-5, with 9 positions matching TRBD1. The germline gives CDR1 SGHDN, CDR2 FVKESK. Unmatched junction bases numbered 14, after V lost 4 bases and J lost 11 bases. The CDR3 is 15 residues long. The CDR3 DNA follows: TGTGCCAGCAGCCTTAACAGGGGGCTCTACAATGAGCAGTACTTC. Amino acid sequence: CASSLNRGLYNEQYF.

The table lists this clonotype with a few counts. The J gene is TRBJ2-1, the V gene TRBV25-1, with TRBD1 identical over 9 bases. This CDR3 region has 16 residues. The V segment lost 5 bases and the J segment 4 bases; nucleotides outside the gene matches: 9. Per germline, CDR1 MGHDK and CDR2 SYGVNS. CDR3 residues: CASSREQGAGYNEQFF. The CDR3 bases are TGTGCCAGCAGTCGAGAACAGGGGGCAGGATACAATGAGCAGTTCTTC.

The chain has TRBV6-1 and TRBJ2-5, with TRBD1 matching 7 bases. This CDR3 is 13 amino acids long. CDR1 is MNHNS and CDR2 is SASEGT in the germline V gene. The junction had 6 bases not matched to a gene; V was cut back by 6 bases and J by 5 bases. CDR3 sequence reads: CASRKTGLETQYF. CDR3 bases: TGTGCCAGCAGAAAGACAGGGTTGGAGACCCAGTACTTC.

The V gene is TRBV7-2, the J gene TRBJ1-1; 7 nucleotides match TRBD1. J lost 6 bases, V lost 5 bases, and 9 bases had no gene match. Germline CDR1 SGHTA, CDR2 FQGNSA. The CDR3 spans 14 residues. CDR3 DNA: TGTGCCAGCAGCCGACCAGGGGGGTACGCTGAAGCTTTCTTT. Protein: CASSRPGGYAEAFF.

This clonotype turned up a few times. This chain joins TRBV10-3 and TRBJ2-1; 9 positions match TRBD2. V lost 4 bases, J lost 9 bases, and 10 bases stayed unmatched. The CDR3 contains 15 residues. CDR1 is ENHRY and CDR2 is SYGVKD in the germline V gene. DNA of the CDR3: TGTGCCATCAGTGGAGGGTTAGCGGGAGAGAGTGAGCAGTTCTTC. Its translation: CAISGGLAGESEQFF.

This chain uses TRBV28 with TRBJ2-4, with D uncertain. Trimming removed 4 bases at V and 9 bases at J, with 13 bases between. Germline-derived CDR1 and CDR2 are MDHEN and SYDVKM. This CDR3 comprises 13 residues. The CDR3: CASSSTARSIQYF. The CDR3 DNA reads TGTGCCAGCAGTTCGACGGCCCGGAGCATTCAGTACTTC.